The T cell receptor (beta chain) under discussion was sequenced for a study of control samples from healthy donors and cancer patients. TCRdb's table, derived via immunoSEQ multiplex PCR, lists solely in-frame clones and lacks some. The table records approximately 220,000 clones, around 94% of them present only once. Germline CDR1 MNHNY, CDR2 SVGAGI (reference sequence). V was pared by 2 bases and J by 1 base, with 13 bases between. The CDR3 covers 16 residues. The clonotype originates from a man aged 50 to 59 in good health. Sample: blood. This chain connects TRBV6-6 to TRBJ2-3, with D unclear. The chain's CDR3 is CASSYDQQTRTDTQYF. The CDR3 DNA is TGTGCCAGCAGTTACGATCAACAGACACGCACAGATACGCAGTATTTT.